This TCR beta chain was obtained from a study of PD-L1 blockade in urothelial cancer (dated by TCRdb to 2016 to 2017). General notes on the study: All patients started therapy in the mid-2010s and received atezolizumab 1,200 mg intravenously every 3 weeks. Pretreatment tumor samples, along with matched peripheral blood collected serially before and after atezolizumab treatment, underwent TCR sequencing. Progression-free survival longer than 6 months counted as durable clinical benefit, and TCR features were additionally tested against both progression-free and overall survival. Durable clinical benefit was achieved by nine patients and was not achieved by 20 patients. Blood samples gave a median of roughly 150,000 T cells and 80,000 or so unique TCRs, with a median clonality of around 0.08. In the same patients, pretreatment tumors underwent whole exome sequencing and RNA sequencing in addition to TCR sequencing. Pretreatment blood TCR-seq was available for twenty-nine patients, at least one posttreatment blood collection was obtained for some 24 patients, and tumor TCR-seq was available for some 24 patients. Blood samples were analyzed 3 weeks after the start of treatment (second dose) and 6 weeks after the start of treatment. The study was an exploratory multi-omic analysis of somatic, immune and clinical correlates of response to PD-L1 blockade with atezolizumab in urothelial cancer. An ECOG performance status of 0 or 1 was recorded for the patients, and 0 to 3 prior chemotherapy regimens had been received by the patients. About 85% of the roughly 29 patients were identified as males with urothelial cancer of bladder origin, and a prior smoking history was reported by 18 of 29 patients.

For this chain, trimming is 1 base at the V end and 3 bases at the J end, and the number of junction bases without a gene match is 7. From the cysteine up to the phenylalanine, the CDR3 has a length of 16 residues. The retained sequence is limited to the CDR3, 48 bases, with the frame set at the first base. CDR1 and CDR2 were assigned from the germline V gene as SGHDN and FVKESK. The sample's time point, from its label and the paper: pretreatment peripheral blood. The cohort included some 30 patients with locally advanced or metastatic urothelial carcinoma who were treated at Memorial Sloan Kettering on a trial protocol. Peripheral blood mononuclear cells were collected pretreatment and during treatment, with between 1 and 8 total time points per patient. The Qiagen DNeasy Blood extraction kit was used to purify genomic DNA from total PBMCs and tumor samples. PBMCs were collected pretreatment and during treatment and were isolated and stored as previously described.

To estimate absolute template abundance from read counts, synthetic TCR analog templates were spiked into each PCR. Using the immunoSEQ assay, TCRbeta CDR3 regions were amplified from genomic DNA with bias-controlled V and J gene primers. Sequencing of rearranged TCRbeta segments was performed at approximately 20X coverage. The authors processed their data as follows. Clustering was used to correct sequencing errors, and CDR3s were annotated against IMGT to assign V, D and J genes. Only productive TCRbeta rearrangements were used in downstream analyses, excluding out-of-frame or stop-codon sequences. Clonality was computed as one minus Shannon entropy normalized by the log of the number of unique productive sequences. Clones differing between time points or between blood and tumor were identified by Fisher's exact test with Benjamini-Hochberg correction at adjusted p below 0.01. TCRdb took this table from immuneACCESS and kept in-frame rearrangements with V and J called. Such tables lack part of the clones; where checked against another copy, unresolved V genes explain under half of the gap, and the rest is unexplained. V and J calls and clone size are given by that table; D and trimming were obtained from the DNA. The sample includes roughly 38,000 clones, with approximately 85% observed a single time. Jointly, the top ten make up 6.5% to 8.5% of the sample.

Note on this clone: The target of this receptor is not known. Base qualities are not provided; no much larger clone lies one nucleotide away.

What the research found in general, with its limitations: Because the sample size was small (n ≈ 30) and many of the analyses were exploratory, the results are meant to be hypothesis-generating. At 3 weeks after the start of treatment, tumor-associated TCR clones in peripheral blood had expanded more in patients with durable benefit (n ≈ 22, p = 0.022). A pretreatment peripheral blood TCR clonality below the median was linked to improved progression-free and overall survival.

This TCR was recovered from a man aged 55 to 70 with urothelial cancer. The source material was PBMCs, sampled around atezolizumab (anti-PD-L1) treatment. This receptor chain uses TRBV14 and TRBJ2-5; TRBD1 aligns with 8 central bases. The CDR3 sequence is CASSQAIVTGEETQYF. The bases read TGTGCCAGCAGCCAAGCCATCGTGACAGGGGAAGAGACCCAGTACTTC. This CDR3, with the reference TRBV14 and TRBJ2-5 proteins standing in past its ends, gives the full variable domain EAGVTQFPSHSVIEKGQTVTLRCDPISGHDNLYWYRRVMGKEIKFLLHFVKESKQDESGMPNNRFLAERTGGTYSTLKVQPAELEDSGVYFCASSQAIVTGEETQYFGPGTRLLVL.